This T cell receptor (beta chain) came from a study of T cells in Graves' hyperthyroidism and ophthalmopathy. General study points: Prediction of ophthalmopathy progression came a median around 7.1 months pre-onset.

A word on this clonotype: What it recognizes is unknown.

What was amplified from RNA transcripts were TCR beta CDR3 regions. Initially, a first-round RT-PCR of the TCR CDR3 employed the HTBI primer set. One entry per CDR3 protein, called by TCRdb with MiXCR from the multiplex PCR reads. The sample records over 200,000 distinct CDR3 sequences, less than 15% being singletons. This CDR3 has 18 amino acids. Trimming took 2 bases from V and 1 from J, leaving 17 bases between them. CDR1 and CDR2 from the germline V gene are SGHVS and FQNEAQ. The J gene is TRBJ2-2, the V gene TRBV7-8, with D possibly TRBD2 on 5 matching bases. What was sequenced was blood. This receptor was taken from a woman between 40 and 55 years old with Graves' hyperthyroidism that later progressed to Graves' ophthalmopathy. CDR3 sequence: CASSLTGSPYLNTGELFF. DNA of the CDR3: TGTGCCAGCAGCTTAACGGGGTCCCCCTACTTGAACACCGGGGAGCTGTTTTTT.